Included here is one T cell receptor beta chain sequence, with context. The specificity of this receptor is unknown. The CDR3 starts with the cysteine, ends with the phenylalanine, and has 14 residues. This entry keeps only the CDR3 DNA: 42 bases, framed from base 1. In the germline V gene, CDR1 corresponds to SGHRS and CDR2 to YFSETQ. Between the V and J ends, shortened by 0 bases and 0 bases respectively, the junction contains 4 bases. This sample is part of a study of cytomegalovirus exposure and HLA in healthy donors (dated 2017 in TCRdb). Context from the whole study: According to an earlier analysis of a few hundred of the donors, some 180 million T cells yielded over 90 million unique TCR beta sequences and 250 to 350 Gb of sequence data. An early release covering some 640 HLA-typed donors comprised roughly 300 gigabases of sequencing data and about 90 million unique TCR sequences. Class I and class II HLA loci were covered by the typing at four-digit resolution. The number of typed donors differed by locus: about 620-640 for A, B, C, DRB1 and DQB1; approximately 520 for DQA1; over 600 for DPA1; and about 470 for DPB1. A handful of DR-DQ haplotypes were handled as single units for association and clustering because linkage in the cohort was strong. Genome-wide SNP genotypes for about 65% of the roughly 700 donors were used in a later genetic analysis, which treated that subset as a discovery cohort. A separate validation cohort of 100 to 150 different subjects was used in addition to the 666-subject first cohort. To predict cytomegalovirus infection status, the study brought together high-throughput TCR immunosequencing, statistical association of individual TCRs with disease status, and machine learning. Rather than using new phenotypic data, the later analysis identified candidate immune exposures from TCR beta sequences and from how often those sequences occurred across donors. All discovery cohort repertoires had been generated using a single sequencing platform. In a later analysis, previously published TCR beta repertoires from several hundred donors were re-analyzed and high-resolution HLA genotyping was added so that TCR occurrence patterns could be studied. Across 300 to 400 genotyped donors of the cohort, an average of about 200,000 unique TCR beta nucleotide sequences per donor were sequenced, and roughly 20% of those sequences were non-productive. Of the roughly 400 genotyped donors, 65% to 90% fell in the genetic ancestry cluster associated with self-reported Caucasian donors. The aim of the study was to test whether cataloging public T cell receptors could identify signatures of past pathogen exposure. Alongside the repertoire data, information on donor age, sex, ethnicity and CMV serostatus was compiled. The study profiled the T cell repertoires of fewer than 850 subjects by immunosequencing and related them to cytomegalovirus serostatus. An earlier analysis of more than 450 of the donors used high-throughput TCR beta sequencing to judge whether each TCR beta V gene segment behaved as functional or pseudogenic.

Libraries were built with the immunoSEQ multiplex PCR assay. For the multiplex PCR, a mixture combining 60 forward primers for TCR Vbeta segments and 13 reverse primers for TCR Jbeta segments was used. A multiplex PCR assay on genomic DNA amplified the CDR3 region of rearranged TCR beta genes. On the Illumina HiSeq System, the amplified TCR beta libraries were sequenced as 87-base-pair reads. The study's own analysis went as follows. In a later analysis, tens of millions of unique TCR beta chains were counted across the roughly 700 repertoires, and roughly 11 million of these chains were shared by at least two donors. A nearest-neighbor algorithm error-corrected the raw reads and collapsed the reads into unique sequences, merging closely related sequences to remove PCR and sequencing errors. Alignment of CDR3 sequences to IMGT reference sequences was used to assign V, D and J gene segments. For a sequence to be retained, a match of at least six nucleotides to both a V gene segment and a J gene segment was required. A rearrangement was called productive if the CDR3 had no stop codons and remained in frame with V and J, and every other rearrangement was called non-productive. CDR3 was defined according to IMGT convention as the region running from the second conserved V-encoded cysteine to the conserved J-encoded phenylalanine. The earlier analysis of 500 to 750 of the donors excluded any sequence lacking an unambiguous match to a single V gene segment. An earlier analysis of 587 of the donors classified V segments as functional when productive rearrangements were above 56.7% and as segregating when the standard deviation between donors was above 5%. A statistical classification framework was built for diagnosing cytomegalovirus status from the catalog of TCR beta chain sequences. A later analysis assigned V and J genes by comparing TCR nucleotide sequences with IMGT/GENE-DB human TR gene sequences. The TCRdist pipeline was used in a later analysis to assign CDR3 sequences and most-parsimonious VDJ recombination scenarios. In a later analysis, each TCR beta chain was defined by its CDR3 amino acid sequence together with its V-gene family, and reads without a unique V-gene family were excluded. A later analysis removed 500 to 600 highly shared, low-generation-probability nucleotide sequences to deal with suspected cross-contamination and a sequencing artifact. In a later analysis, a clonal expansion index for each public chain was calculated from normalized within-repertoire ranks of inferred template counts. In a later analysis, generation probabilities were computed using a VDJ recombination model fitted to out-of-frame rearrangements, and the results were checked against IGoR. Hypergeometric tests were used in a later analysis to score TCR-TCR, TCR-HLA and TCR-CMV co-occurrence, with a repertoire-size bias correction applied to the TCR pairs. In a later analysis, false discovery rates were estimated by permuting HLA or CMV assignments 20 times. In a later analysis, co-occurring TCRs were grouped using DBSCAN, with TCRdist sequence similarity added in when clustering inside HLA-allele-positive subsets. Repertoires with fewer than 30,000 or more than 120,000 public chains were left out of co-occurrence clustering, as were about 5 repertoires with anomalous nucleotide sharing. TCRdb's version of the immuneACCESS table is confined to in-frame rearrangements and falls short of the full clone set. An unresolved V gene accounts for under half of the shortfall where checked; the remainder is of unknown origin. V and J calls and clone size come straight from that table; D and trimming were deduced from the DNA. This sample's table has entries for some 200,000 clones. The leading ten clones occupy about 0.74% of the sample.

General study outcomes and caveats: An earlier analysis of roughly 570 of the donors showed that most TCR beta V segments appeared in productive rearrangements either about 87% or about 30% of the time, which broadly matched IMGT annotations. A cluster of highly shared sequence variants was judged likely to be a technical artifact of the sequencing pipeline. Presence/absence analyses assumed roughly uniform sequencing depth across donors, an assumption that may not hold. Because HLA typing was missing for some donors at each locus, association tests included only the typed subset. Some IMGT-functional V segments, including TRBV6-2 and TRBV6-3, could not be told apart with the 87-base-pair reads, so those segments were excluded. This cohort had only TCR beta chains sequenced, and the lack of alpha or paired-chain data limited which features could be detected. It was suggested by the authors that the approach could potentially be generalized to other disease states and immunological phenotypes. In a later analysis, HLA-associated TCR beta chains were found to be more clonally expanded and to have lower generation probabilities than equally common non-associated chains. The classifier was reported to diagnose cytomegalovirus status with high specificity and sensitivity in both the original and validation cohorts. Roughly 17 rarely observed V segments, including chromosome 9 orphons, were excluded from the earlier analysis of approximately 500 of the donors because counts were too low. Several of the top co-occurrence clusters appeared to be linked to parvovirus B19, influenza, CMV and Epstein-Barr virus, according to a later analysis. V-gene and J-gene trimming of TCR beta chains was associated with a missense DCLRE1C variant in a later genetic analysis, and the association was replicated in an independent cohort. When HLA alleles, especially DR and DQ, strongly co-occurred, attributing TCR associations to individual alleles was difficult. A later analysis associated approximately 17,000 TCR beta sequences with specific HLA alleles at a false discovery rate of 0.05. Immune exposure information for the cohort was limited to CMV serostatus. A total of 164 TCR beta chains were listed by the study as associated with cytomegalovirus. A later analysis found that most CMV-associated TCR beta chains appeared HLA-restricted, with HLA associations seemingly driven largely by CMV exposure. A further reported finding was that TCR beta sequences accurately predicted the HLA-A and HLA-B alleles for most subjects in the first cohort. Compared with the 666-donor mean, donors in an Asian-associated ancestry cluster had fewer N-insertions in productive TCRs, according to a later genetic analysis. Across donors, most TCR sequences were observed very rarely, whereas some public TCRs were present in many individuals. In a later analysis, the rate of TCR association differed among HLA loci, with DRB1 alleles having the most associated TCRs and HLA-C alleles having the fewest. Three of the identified cytomegalovirus-associated TCR beta chains were confirmed in vitro to be specific for cytomegalovirus antigens. Correlated functional status among segregating V segments might reflect linkage disequilibrium, but an unknown experimental factor could not be ruled out.

In total, fewer than 750 healthy bone marrow donors made up the cohort. All cohort members were sampled while nominally healthy, although unrecorded immune exposures were likely present. The donor was CMV seronegative and was included in the group of about 400 seronegative cohort members. A peripheral blood sample was provided by each donor, and peripheral blood mononuclear cells were used for TCR beta sequencing. The Qiagen DNeasy Blood Extraction Kit was used to extract genomic DNA from the blood cell samples. The V and J segments used are TRBV5-1 and TRBJ1-3, with the D gene not confidently named. Material for sequencing was PBMCs. The TCR comes from a boy younger than 18 in good health and CMV-seronegative. The CDR3 amino acid sequence is: CASSLGASGNTIYF. The DNA sequence reads TGCGCCAGCAGCTTGGGAGCCTCTGGAAACACCATATATTTT.